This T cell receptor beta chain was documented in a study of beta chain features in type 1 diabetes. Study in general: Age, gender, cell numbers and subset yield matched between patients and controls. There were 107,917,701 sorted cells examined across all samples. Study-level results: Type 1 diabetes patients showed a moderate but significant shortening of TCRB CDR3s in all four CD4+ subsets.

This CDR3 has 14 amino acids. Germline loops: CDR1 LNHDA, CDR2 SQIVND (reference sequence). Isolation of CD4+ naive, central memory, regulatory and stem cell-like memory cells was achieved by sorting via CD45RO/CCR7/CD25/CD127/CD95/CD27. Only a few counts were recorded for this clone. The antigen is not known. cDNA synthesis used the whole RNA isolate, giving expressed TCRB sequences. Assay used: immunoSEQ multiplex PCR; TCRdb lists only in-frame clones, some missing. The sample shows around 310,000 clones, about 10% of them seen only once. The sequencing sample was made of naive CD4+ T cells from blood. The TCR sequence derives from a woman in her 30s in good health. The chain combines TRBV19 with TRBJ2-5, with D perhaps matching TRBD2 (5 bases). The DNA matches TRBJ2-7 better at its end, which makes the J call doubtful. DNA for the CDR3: TGTGCCAGTAGTATAGGCGGCGGGTTCTACGAGCAGTACTTC. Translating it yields CASSIGGGFYEQYF.